Sequencing of this T cell receptor beta chain was carried out in a study of T cells in Graves' hyperthyroidism and ophthalmopathy. This clonotype was counted a few times. RNA transcripts were the template for amplifying TCR beta CDR3 regions. When the TCR CDR3 underwent first-round RT-PCR, the HTBI primer set was used. One entry per CDR3 protein, called by TCRdb with MiXCR from the multiplex PCR reads. The sample carries 300,000 or so distinct CDR3 sequences, approximately 18% recorded once. This CDR3 region has 17 residues. V dropped 2 bases and J dropped 6 bases, with 22 bases sitting between them. Germline CDR1 and CDR2: ENHRY and SYGVKD.

The receptor was isolated from a woman aged 50 to 60 with Graves' hyperthyroidism. The sample was blood. The rearrangement uses TRBV10-3 and TRBJ1-1; D possibly corresponds to TRBD1 (5 bases). The DNA of the CDR3 is TGTGCCATCAGTGAGCCAAACCTCAGGGTGAGGGGAGCTGAAGCTTTCTTT. It codes for CAISEPNLRVRGAEAFF.